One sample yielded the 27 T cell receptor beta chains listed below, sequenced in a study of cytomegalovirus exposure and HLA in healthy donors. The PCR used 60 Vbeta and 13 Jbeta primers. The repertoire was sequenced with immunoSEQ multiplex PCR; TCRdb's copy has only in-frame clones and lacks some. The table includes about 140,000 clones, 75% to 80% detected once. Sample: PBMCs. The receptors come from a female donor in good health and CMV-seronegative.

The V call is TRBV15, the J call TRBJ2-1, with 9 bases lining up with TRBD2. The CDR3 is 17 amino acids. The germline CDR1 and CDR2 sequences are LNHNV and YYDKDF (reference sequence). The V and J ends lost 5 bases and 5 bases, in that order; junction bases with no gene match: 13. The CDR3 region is CATSQFLGLAKDNEQFF. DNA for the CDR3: TGTGCCACCAGCCAATTCCTAGGACTAGCGAAAGACAATGAGCAGTTCTTC.

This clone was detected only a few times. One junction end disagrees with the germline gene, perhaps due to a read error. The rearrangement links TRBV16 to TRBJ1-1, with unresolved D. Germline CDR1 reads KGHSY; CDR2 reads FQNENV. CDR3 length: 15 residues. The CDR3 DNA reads TGTGCCAGCAGTCAATTTAACGGGAGGAACACTGAAGCTTTCTTT. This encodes CASSQFNGRNTEAFF.

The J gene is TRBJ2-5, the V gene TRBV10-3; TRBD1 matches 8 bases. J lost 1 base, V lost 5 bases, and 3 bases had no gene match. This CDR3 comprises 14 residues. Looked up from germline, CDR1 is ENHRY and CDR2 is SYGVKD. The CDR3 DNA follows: TGTGCCATCAGTTCAGGGACAGGCCAAGAGACCCAGTACTTC. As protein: CAISSGTGQETQYF.

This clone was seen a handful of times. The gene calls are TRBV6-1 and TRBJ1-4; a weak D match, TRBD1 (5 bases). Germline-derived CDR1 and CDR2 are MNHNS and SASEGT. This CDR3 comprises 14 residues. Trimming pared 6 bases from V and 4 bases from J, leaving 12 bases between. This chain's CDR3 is CASRATVLNEKLFF. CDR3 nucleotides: TGTGCCAGCAGGGCGACAGTGCTTAATGAAAAACTGTTTTTT.

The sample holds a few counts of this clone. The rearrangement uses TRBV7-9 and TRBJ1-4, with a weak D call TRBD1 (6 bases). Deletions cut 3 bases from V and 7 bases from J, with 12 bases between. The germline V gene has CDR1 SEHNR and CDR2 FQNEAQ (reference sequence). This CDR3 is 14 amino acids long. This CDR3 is CASSFRGAGEKLFF. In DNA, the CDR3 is TGTGCCAGCAGCTTTCGGGGGGCAGGTGAAAAACTGTTTTTT. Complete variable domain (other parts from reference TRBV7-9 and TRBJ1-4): DTGVSQNPRHKITKRGQNVTFRCDPISEHNRLYWYRQTLGQGPEFLTYFQNEAQLEKSRLLSDRFSAERPKGSFSTLEIQRTEQGDSAMYLCASSFRGAGEKLFFGSGTQLSVL.

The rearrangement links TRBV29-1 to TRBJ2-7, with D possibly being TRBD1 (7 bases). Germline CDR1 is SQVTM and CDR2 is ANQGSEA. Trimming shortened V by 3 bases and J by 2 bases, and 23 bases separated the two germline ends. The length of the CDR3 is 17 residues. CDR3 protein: CSVDFVREAGGTYEQYF. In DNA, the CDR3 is TGCAGCGTTGATTTCGTTAGGGAGGCAGGGGGGACCTACGAGCAGTACTTC.

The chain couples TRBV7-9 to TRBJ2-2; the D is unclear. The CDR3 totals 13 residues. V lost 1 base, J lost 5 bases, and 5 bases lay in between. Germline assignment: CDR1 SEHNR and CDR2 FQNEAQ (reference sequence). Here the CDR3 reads CASSLELTGELFF. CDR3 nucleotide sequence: TGTGCCAGCAGCTTAGAACTTACCGGGGAGCTGTTTTTT.

The CDR3 sequence: CASSPEDRRLNEQFF. In nucleotides, the CDR3 is TGTGCCAGCAGCCCCGAGGACAGGAGGTTAAATGAGCAGTTCTTC. The V gene is TRBV9, the J gene TRBJ2-1; 7 nucleotides agree with TRBD1. This CDR3 is 15 amino acids long. Germline V gene data show CDR1 as SGDLS and CDR2 as YYNGEE. V shed 4 bases and J 7 bases; nucleotides not matched to a gene: 11.

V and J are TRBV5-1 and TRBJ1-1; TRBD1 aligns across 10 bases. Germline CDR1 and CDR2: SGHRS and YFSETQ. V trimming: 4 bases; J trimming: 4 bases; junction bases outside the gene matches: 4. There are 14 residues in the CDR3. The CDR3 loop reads CASSTTGGGTEAFF. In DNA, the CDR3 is TGCGCCAGCAGCACGACAGGGGGCGGCACTGAAGCTTTCTTT.

As DNA, the CDR3 is TGTGCCAGACTTATATGGCAGGGTAGCAATCAGCCCCAGCATTTT. As protein: CARLIWQGSNQPQHF. V and J are TRBV28 and TRBJ1-5; TRBD1 is a possible D gene (5 bases). The CDR3 totals 15 residues. V was trimmed by 9 bases and J by 0 bases, leaving 15 bases between them. Germline V CDR1 and CDR2: MDHEN, SYDVKM.

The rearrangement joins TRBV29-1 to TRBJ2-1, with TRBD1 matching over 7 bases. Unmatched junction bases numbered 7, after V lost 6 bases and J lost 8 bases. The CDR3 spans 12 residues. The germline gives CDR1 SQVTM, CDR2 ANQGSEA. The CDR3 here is CSVGQFGYEQFF. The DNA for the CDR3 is TGCAGCGTGGGACAGTTCGGGTATGAGCAGTTCTTC.

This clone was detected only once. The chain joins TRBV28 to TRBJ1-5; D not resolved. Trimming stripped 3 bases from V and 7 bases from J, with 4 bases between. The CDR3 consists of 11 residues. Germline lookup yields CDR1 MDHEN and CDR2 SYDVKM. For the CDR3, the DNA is TGTGCCAGCAGTTTTCTACAGCCCCAGCATTTT. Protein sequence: CASSFLQPQHF.

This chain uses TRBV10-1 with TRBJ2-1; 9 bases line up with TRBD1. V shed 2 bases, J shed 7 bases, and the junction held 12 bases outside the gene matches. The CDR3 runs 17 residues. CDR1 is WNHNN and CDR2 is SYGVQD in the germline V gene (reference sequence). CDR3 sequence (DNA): TGCGCCAGCAGTGAGAAGGTCCCGGGACAGGGTAAAAATGAGCAGTTCTTC. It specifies CASSEKVPGQGKNEQFF.

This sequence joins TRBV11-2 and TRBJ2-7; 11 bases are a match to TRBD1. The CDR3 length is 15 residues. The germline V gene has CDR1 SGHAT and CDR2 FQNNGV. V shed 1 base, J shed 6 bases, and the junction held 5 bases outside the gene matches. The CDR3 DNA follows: TGTGCCAGCAGCTTAGCCGGACAGGGGGCATTCGAGCAGTACTTC. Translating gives CASSLAGQGAFEQYF.

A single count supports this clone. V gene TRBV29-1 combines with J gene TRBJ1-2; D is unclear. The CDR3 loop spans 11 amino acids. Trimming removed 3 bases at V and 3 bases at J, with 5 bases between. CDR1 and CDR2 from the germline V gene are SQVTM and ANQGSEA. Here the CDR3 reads CSVDGDYGYTF. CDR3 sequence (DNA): TGCAGCGTTGACGGGGACTATGGCTACACCTTC.

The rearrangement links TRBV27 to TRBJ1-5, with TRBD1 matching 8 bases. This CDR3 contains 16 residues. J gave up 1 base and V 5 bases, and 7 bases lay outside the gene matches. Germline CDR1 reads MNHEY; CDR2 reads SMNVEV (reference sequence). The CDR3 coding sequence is TGTGCCAGCAGTGCCGGGACAGGAGGGAGCAATCAGCCCCAGCATTTT. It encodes CASSAGTGGSNQPQHF.

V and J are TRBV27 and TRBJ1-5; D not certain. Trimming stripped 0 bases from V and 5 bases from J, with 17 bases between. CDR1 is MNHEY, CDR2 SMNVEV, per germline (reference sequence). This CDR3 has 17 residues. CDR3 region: CASSLSWRAGTHQPQHF. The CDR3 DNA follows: TGTGCCAGCAGTTTATCGTGGCGTGCAGGTACTCATCAGCCCCAGCATTTT.

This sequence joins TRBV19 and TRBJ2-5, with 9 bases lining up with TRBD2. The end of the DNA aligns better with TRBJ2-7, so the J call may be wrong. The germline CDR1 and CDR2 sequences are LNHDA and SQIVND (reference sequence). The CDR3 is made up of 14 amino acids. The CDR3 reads CASYSGSPRYEQYF. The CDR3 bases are TGTGCCAGCTATAGCGGGAGTCCCCGGTACGAGCAGTACTTC.

The CDR3 loop reads CASSDSVTGHGPNYGYTF. In DNA, the CDR3 is TGTGCCAGCAGTGACTCGGTCACAGGGCACGGCCCTAACTATGGCTACACCTTC. The gene calls are TRBV6-4 and TRBJ1-2, with D possibly TRBD1 on 6 matching bases. Trimming removed 0 bases from V and 0 bases from J, with 17 bases in between. This CDR3 comprises 18 residues. Germline CDR1 MRHNA, CDR2 SNTAGT.

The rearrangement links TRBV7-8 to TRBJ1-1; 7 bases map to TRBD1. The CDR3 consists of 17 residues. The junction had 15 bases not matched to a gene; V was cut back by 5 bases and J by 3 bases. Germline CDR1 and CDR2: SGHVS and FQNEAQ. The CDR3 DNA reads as TGTGCCAGCAGCAGCTTGTTGCGAGGCAGGGGGGACACTGAAGCTTTCTTT. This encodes CASSSLLRGRGDTEAFF.

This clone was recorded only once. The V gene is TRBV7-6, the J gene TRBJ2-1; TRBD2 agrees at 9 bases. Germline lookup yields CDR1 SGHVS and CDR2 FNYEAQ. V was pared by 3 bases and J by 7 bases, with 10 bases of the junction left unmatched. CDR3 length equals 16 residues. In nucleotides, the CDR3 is TGTGCCAGCAGCTTCCAGCGGGGGGCGTGGGAGAATGAGCAGTTCTTC. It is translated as CASSFQRGAWENEQFF.

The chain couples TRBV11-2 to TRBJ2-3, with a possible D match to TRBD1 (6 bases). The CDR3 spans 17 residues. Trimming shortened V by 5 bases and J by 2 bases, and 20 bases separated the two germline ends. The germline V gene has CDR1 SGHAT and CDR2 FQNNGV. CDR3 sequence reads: CASSDPEEGDVTDTQYF. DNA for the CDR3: TGTGCCAGCAGCGACCCTGAAGAGGGGGATGTCACAGATACGCAGTATTTT.

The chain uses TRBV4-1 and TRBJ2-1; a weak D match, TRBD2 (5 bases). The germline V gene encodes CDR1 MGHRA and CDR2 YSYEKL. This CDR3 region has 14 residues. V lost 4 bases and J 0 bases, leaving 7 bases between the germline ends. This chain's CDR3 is CASSPGSSYNEQFF. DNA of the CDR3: TGCGCCAGCAGCCCGGGGTCCTCCTACAATGAGCAGTTCTTC.

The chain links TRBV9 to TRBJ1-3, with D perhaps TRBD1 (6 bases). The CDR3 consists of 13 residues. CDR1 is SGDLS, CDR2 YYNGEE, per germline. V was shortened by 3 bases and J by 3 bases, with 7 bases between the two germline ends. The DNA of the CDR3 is TGTGCCAGCAGCGGACAGGATGGAAACACCATATATTTT. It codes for CASSGQDGNTIYF. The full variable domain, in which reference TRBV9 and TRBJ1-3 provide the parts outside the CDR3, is DSGVTQTPKHLITATGQRVTLRCSPRSGDLSVYWYQQSLDQGLQFLIQYYNGEERAKGNILERFSAQQFPDLHSELNLSSLELGDSALYFCASSGQDGNTIYFGEGSWLTVV.

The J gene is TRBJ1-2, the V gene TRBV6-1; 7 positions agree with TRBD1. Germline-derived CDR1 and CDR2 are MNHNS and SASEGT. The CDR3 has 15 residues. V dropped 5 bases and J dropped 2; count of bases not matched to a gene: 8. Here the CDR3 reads CASSFNRGVNYGYTF. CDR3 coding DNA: TGTGCCAGCAGTTTTAACAGGGGCGTAAACTATGGCTACACCTTC.

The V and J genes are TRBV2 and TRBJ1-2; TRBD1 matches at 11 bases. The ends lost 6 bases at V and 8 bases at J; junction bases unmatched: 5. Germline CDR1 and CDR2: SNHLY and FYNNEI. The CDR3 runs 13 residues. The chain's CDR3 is CASRVRTGGGYTF. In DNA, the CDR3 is TGTGCCAGCAGGGTTCGGACAGGGGGCGGCTACACCTTC.

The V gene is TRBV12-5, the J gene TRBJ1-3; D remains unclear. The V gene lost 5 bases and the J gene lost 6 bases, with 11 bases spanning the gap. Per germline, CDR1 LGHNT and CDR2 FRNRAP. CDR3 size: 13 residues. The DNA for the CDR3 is TGTGCTAGTGGTGCCGGACTAAAAAACACCATATATTTT. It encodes CASGAGLKNTIYF.